This T cell receptor (beta chain) was sequenced for a study of shared clonotypes between healthy human individuals. Notes on the study in general: On the whole, naive subsets had larger estimated richness than memory subsets had. Genetic and exposure-history diversity was limited by the few donors. Naive CD4 clonotypes overlapped across a handful of donors at around 5%.

None of the donors, who were healthy HIV-negative adults, had recently had acute infections or vaccinations. Repertoires were generated with immunoSEQ multiplex PCR, while TCRdb's copy carries only in-frame clones and drops some. Among around 1,100,000 clones listed, around three quarters were seen once. On this clone itself: What it binds is unknown.

The CDR3 covers 15 residues. CDR1 SGHRS and CDR2 YFSETQ come from the germline V gene. Trimming pared 5 bases from V and 0 bases from J, leaving 12 bases between. The chain is built from TRBV5-1 and TRBJ1-3; D might be TRBD1 (5 bases). Input material: memory CD4+ T cells from PBMCs. Sample subset: CD45RA-negative fraction. The sequence was collected from a man aged 18 to 30 in good health. Some clones in this sample may be carry-over from other donors' samples. For the CDR3, the DNA is TGCGCCAGCAGTTCCCGGGACGGCTCTGGAAACACCATATATTTT. It yields the protein CASSSRDGSGNTIYF.